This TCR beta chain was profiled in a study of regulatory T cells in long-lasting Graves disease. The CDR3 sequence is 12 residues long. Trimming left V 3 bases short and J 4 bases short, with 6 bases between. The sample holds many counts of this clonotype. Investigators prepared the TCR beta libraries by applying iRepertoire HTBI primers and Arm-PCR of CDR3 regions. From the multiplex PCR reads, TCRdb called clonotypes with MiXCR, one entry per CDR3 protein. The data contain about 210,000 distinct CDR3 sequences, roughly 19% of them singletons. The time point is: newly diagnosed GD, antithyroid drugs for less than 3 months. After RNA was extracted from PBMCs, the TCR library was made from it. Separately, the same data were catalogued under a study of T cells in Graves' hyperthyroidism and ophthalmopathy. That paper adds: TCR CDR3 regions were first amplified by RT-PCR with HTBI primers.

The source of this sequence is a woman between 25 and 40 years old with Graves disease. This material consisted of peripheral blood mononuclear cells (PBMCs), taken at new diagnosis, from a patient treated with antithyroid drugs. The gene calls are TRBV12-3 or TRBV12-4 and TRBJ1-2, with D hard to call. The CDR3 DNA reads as TGTGCCAGCAGTTTGTACGGCTATGGCTACACCTTC. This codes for CASSLYGYGYTF.